The entry that follows covers one T cell receptor (beta chain) sequence. This entry is derived from a study of blood T cell repertoires in COVID-19. For the study at large: The analysed material was cDNA or gDNA that came from T cells, B-cell-depleted T cells, or PBMCs.

Produced via immunoSEQ multiplex PCR; TCRdb's table is partial and in-frame only. The sample holds some 60,000 clones, more than 90% seen once. The CDR3 consists of 16 residues. Germline V gene lookup returns CDR1 SGDLS and CDR2 YYNGEE. Unmatched junction bases numbered 8, after V lost 4 bases and J lost 5 bases. This chain uses TRBV9 with TRBJ2-2; TRBD1 matches 10 bases. This TCR came from a human donor in a cohort sampled during active COVID-19. The sequenced sample consisted of peripheral blood. The CDR3 here is CASSLPGTGVTGELFF. CDR3 bases: TGTGCCAGCAGCCTCCCCGGGACAGGGGTGACCGGGGAGCTGTTTTTT.